This TCR beta chain was obtained from a study of spatial heterogeneity in lung cancer. Study-level information: Each unique TCR and UMI combination was seen more than ten times on average in raw reads.

Via MiXCR, TCRdb re-called the 5' RACE reads, giving one row per CDR3 protein. The table includes more than 25,000 distinct CDR3 sequences, over 5% detected once. Time point noted: blood at routine non-recurrence follow-up after resection. The CDR3 runs 13 residues. Trimming cost V 2 bases and J 11 bases, with 12 bases left between them. CDR1 and CDR2 from the germline V gene are SGHAT and FQNNGV. Source: PBMCs, taken at follow-up. The chain combines TRBV11-2 with TRBJ1-4; a possible D gene is TRBD1 (6 bases). This TCR was sampled from a female donor with early-stage non-small cell lung cancer. The DNA of the CDR3 is TGTGCCAGCAGCTTATCTCAGGGGAGGAAACTGTTTTTT. Translated: CASSLSQGRKLFF.